The 8 T cell receptor beta chains below come from one sample, sequenced in a study of T-cell reconstitution after alpha-beta-depleted transplantation in children (TCRdb year 2016). Receptor amplification or capture employed PCR. TCRdb names Illumina HiSeq 2500 as the instrument used. To normalize quantification of the TCRbeta repertoire, the TCR libraries were built with molecular barcoding that relied on unique molecular identifiers. In-frame beta chains were kept once TCRdb had trimmed the public reads at Q25 with fastp and called clones with MiXCR. CDR3 protein duplicates are merged, each entry listing the most common genes and DNA. The sample table shows about 830,000 distinct CDR3 sequences, and roughly 15% are seen once. In total, the top ten clones hold approximately 4.5% of the sample. Read against the paper, the sample's treatment or condition label means: allogeneic hematopoietic cell transplantation with graft depleted of TCRalphabeta T cells and CD19 B cells.

The starting material was PBMCs, mostly from graft donor cells, obtained 360 days after TCRalphabeta/CD19-depleted stem cell transplant. The receptors here all came from a male patient aged 5 to 17 who had a stem cell transplant for acute lymphoblastic leukemia, so the T cells may come from the graft donor.

This clonotype was recorded at least ten times. The chain carries TRBV7-2 and TRBJ2-1; 8 bases are a match to TRBD2. This CDR3 is built from 16 residues. Germline loops: CDR1 SGHTA, CDR2 FQGNSA. V shed 1 base, J shed 6 bases, and the junction held 8 bases outside the gene matches. The CDR3 loop is CASSLELAVWRNEQFF. In nucleotides, the CDR3 is TGTGCCAGCAGCTTAGAACTAGCGGTATGGCGCAATGAGCAGTTCTTC.

Only a few counts were recorded for this clonotype. The rearrangement joins TRBV29-1 to TRBJ2-6; D gene uncertain. The V end was cut by 6 bases, the J end by 0 bases, with 9 bases between. This CDR3 comprises 14 residues. Germline V gene sequence: CDR1 SQVTM, CDR2 ANQGSEA. The CDR3 loop is CSVSQNSGANVLTF. CDR3 DNA sequence: TGCAGCGTGTCGCAGAACTCTGGGGCCAACGTCCTGACTTTC. The full variable domain, with the rest looked up from reference TRBV29-1 and TRBJ2-6, is SAVISQKPSRDICQRGTSLTIQCQVDSQVTMMFWYRQQPGQSLTLIATANQGSEATYESGFVIDKFPISRPNLTFSTLTVSNMSPEDSSIYLCSVSQNSGANVLTFGAGSRLTVL.

This clonotype has a count of ten or more. The CDR3 is CSVDLFGQGPDTQYF. As DNA, the CDR3 is TGCAGCGTTGATTTATTCGGTCAGGGGCCAGATACGCAGTATTTT. The chain carries TRBV29-1 and TRBJ2-3, with D possibly TRBD1 on 6 matching bases. V was trimmed by 3 bases and J by 4 bases, leaving 17 bases between them. The CDR3 runs to 15 residues. The V gene's germline CDR1 is SQVTM and CDR2 ANQGSEA.

This clonotype was found many times. The chain couples TRBV20-1 to TRBJ1-2, with TRBD1 as a possible D gene (5 bases). Germline values: CDR1 DFQATT, CDR2 SNEGSKA (reference sequence). Between the trimmed V and J ends, which lost 2 bases and 0 bases, there was a span of 7 bases. This CDR3 is 13 amino acids long. The CDR3 nucleotides are TGCAGTGCTAGACAGGGAGCTAACTATGGCTACACCTTC. Amino acids: CSARQGANYGYTF.

This sequence joins TRBV9 and TRBJ2-1, with D perhaps TRBD2 (6 bases). Germline CDR1 and CDR2: SGDLS and YYNGEE. V lost 4 bases and J 7 bases, leaving 24 bases between the germline ends. The CDR3 consists of 17 residues. This CDR3 reads CASSPVVQRLTRNEQFF. CDR3 DNA: TGTGCCAGCAGCCCGGTAGTACAGAGGTTGACTAGGAATGAGCAGTTCTTC.

This clonotype was picked up many times. The chain uses TRBV10-3 and TRBJ2-2, with 7 bases matching TRBD2. The CDR3 is 15 amino acids. The J segment lost 4 bases and the V segment lost 4 bases, leaving 6 bases of the junction unmatched. CDR1 is ENHRY and CDR2 is SYGVKD in the germline V gene. In nucleotides, the CDR3 is TGTGCCATCAGTGGGGACTACCAAGGCACCGGGGAGCTGTTTTTT. This translates into CAISGDYQGTGELFF.

Note on this clonotype: This CDR3 is missing its conserved last phenylalanine or tryptophan, likely due to a read error. The CDR3 region is CASSSPWTSEKGVQYI. The CDR3 coding sequence is TGTGCCAGCAGCTCCCCCTGGACTAGCGAGAAGGGGGTCCAGTACATC. This rearrangement joins TRBV7-8 to TRBJ2-5, with 9 bases that match TRBD2. Germline values: CDR1 SGHVS, CDR2 FQNEAQ. The ends lost 4 bases at V and 10 bases at J; junction bases unmatched: 16. This CDR3 is 16 amino acids long.

The V gene is TRBV29-1, the J gene TRBJ1-2; D is uncertain. The CDR3 has 15 amino acids. Germline CDR1 reads SQVTM; CDR2 reads ANQGSEA. V was cut by 2 bases and J by 4 bases, with 17 bases left in between. The CDR3 loop reads CSVEPESIVPYGYTF. The CDR3 DNA sequence: TGCAGCGTTGAACCCGAGTCTATAGTTCCCTATGGCTACACCTTC. The entire variable domain, with the rest obtained from reference TRBV29-1 and TRBJ1-2, is as follows: SAVISQKPSRDICQRGTSLTIQCQVDSQVTMMFWYRQQPGQSLTLIATANQGSEATYESGFVIDKFPISRPNLTFSTLTVSNMSPEDSSIYLCSVEPESIVPYGYTFGSGTRLTVV.